The next 15 T cell receptor beta chains were all read from a single sample in a study of T cell responses to AZD1222 COVID-19 vaccine. Sequencing used immunoSEQ multiplex PCR; TCRdb keeps in-frame clones, though not all of them. The sample lists 130,000 or so clones, more than 80% seen once, with around 3.1% in the top ten. The sequencing used peripheral blood, collected on day 0 of AZD1222 vaccination. These receptors all stem from an adult in good health.

The chain employs TRBV29-1 and TRBJ1-2; D gene unclear. The V end lost 4 bases, the J end lost 10 bases, and 16 bases lay between the germline ends. The CDR3 is made up of 12 amino acids. Germline V gene sequence: CDR1 SQVTM, CDR2 ANQGSEA. CDR3 sequence (DNA): TGCAGCGTTGTTGCGACTCTCGGCCCCTACACCTTC. Encoded protein: CSVVATLGPYTF.

The chain carries TRBV3-1 (or the pseudogene TRBV3-2) and TRBJ1-2; D is possibly TRBD1 (5 bases). Germline CDR1 reads LGHDT; CDR2 reads YNNKEL (reference sequence). The V end lost 4 bases, the J end lost 5 bases, and 8 bases lay between the germline ends. This CDR3 comprises 12 residues. CDR3 residues: CASSPGTYGYTF. The CDR3 region has the DNA TGTGCCAGCAGCCCCGGGACTTATGGCTACACCTTC.

This chain connects TRBV2 to TRBJ1-3; no definite D call. This CDR3 has 14 residues. Trimming took off 8 bases at V and 0 bases at J, with 11 bases between the two ends. CDR1 and CDR2 from the germline V gene are SNHLY and FYNNEI. This CDR3 is CASRPGPSGNTIYF. CDR3 in DNA: TGTGCCAGCCGCCCAGGACCCTCTGGAAACACCATATATTTT.

The rearrangement uses TRBV27 and TRBJ1-4; perhaps TRBD1 as D (6 bases). This CDR3 spans 15 amino acids. Trimming pared 2 bases from V and 7 bases from J, leaving 14 bases between. Germline CDR1 and CDR2: MNHEY and SMNVEV (reference sequence). The CDR3 region is CASSLGAGVGEKLFF. The CDR3 coding sequence is TGTGCCAGCAGTTTAGGAGCAGGGGTCGGTGAAAAACTGTTTTTT.

This chain links TRBV21-1 with TRBJ1-2. TRBV21-1 counts as a pseudogene. The CDR3 loop spans 14 amino acids. The CDR3 protein is CARPGGEANYGYTF. The CDR3 DNA sequence: TGTGCCAGGCCAGGCGGGGAGGCTAACTATGGCTACACCTTC.

The V call is TRBV27, the J call TRBJ1-5; tentatively, D is TRBD1 (6 bases). Germline lookup yields CDR1 MNHEY and CDR2 SMNVEV (reference sequence). The CDR3 is made up of 13 amino acids. With 6 bases removed from V and 5 bases from J, the gap between germline ends came to 11 bases. The CDR3 sequence is CASRKRGDQPQHF. CDR3 DNA sequence: TGTGCCAGCAGGAAAAGGGGGGATCAGCCCCAGCATTTT.

This chain links TRBV28 with TRBJ1-6; tentative D call: TRBD1 (6 bases). The CDR3 is 15 amino acids. CDR1 and CDR2 from the germline V gene are MDHEN and SYDVKM. V dropped 6 bases and J dropped 11 bases, with 20 bases sitting between them. The CDR3 sequence: CASSPPDRQEPPLHF. In DNA form, the CDR3 reads TGTGCCAGCAGCCCACCTGATCGACAGGAGCCACCCCTCCACTTT.

V is TRBV19 and J is TRBJ1-1, with a tentative D call TRBD1 (6 bases). V was cut by 4 bases and J by 0 bases, with 12 bases left in between. The CDR3 loop spans 15 amino acids. CDR1 and CDR2 from the germline V gene are LNHDA and SQIVND (reference sequence). As DNA, the CDR3 is TGTGCCAGTAGTAGCCAGGGGCTCATGAACACTGAAGCTTTCTTT. It specifies CASSSQGLMNTEAFF. Full variable domain (missing parts from reference TRBV19 and TRBJ1-1): DGGITQSPKYLFRKEGQNVTLSCEQNLNHDAMYWYRQDPGQGLRLIYYSQIVNDFQKGDIAEGYSVSREKKESFPLTVTSAQKNPTAFYLCASSSQGLMNTEAFFGQGTRLTVV.

This chain joins TRBV2 and TRBJ1-1; D gene unclear. The CDR3 is made up of 14 amino acids. Germline CDR1 and CDR2: SNHLY and FYNNEI. V was shortened by 5 bases and J by 1 base, with 11 bases between the two germline ends. CDR3 amino acids: CASSIGSPNTEAFF. CDR3 nucleotides: TGTGCCAGCAGTATAGGCAGCCCGAACACTGAAGCTTTCTTT.

The rearrangement links TRBV28 to TRBJ2-5; 10 nucleotides match TRBD2. The germline V gene encodes CDR1 MDHEN and CDR2 SYDVKM. The CDR3 contains 16 residues. The V and J ends lost 1 base and 1 base, in that order; junction bases with no gene match: 3. The CDR3 sequence: CASSLSGLAAQETQYF. For the CDR3, the DNA is TGTGCCAGCAGTTTATCAGGACTAGCGGCCCAAGAGACCCAGTACTTC.

This clone was recorded only once. This chain connects TRBV19 to TRBJ2-1; unclear D gene. Trimming took 10 bases from V and 7 from J, leaving 8 bases between them. In germline, CDR1 is LNHDA, CDR2 SQIVND (reference sequence). The CDR3 totals 10 residues. Here the CDR3 DNA reads TGTGCCATCGGACGAAATGAGCAGTTCTTC. Translation: CAIGRNEQFF.

The chain carries TRBV6-2 or TRBV6-3 and TRBJ1-1, with a tentative D call TRBD1 (5 bases). The CDR3 runs 14 residues. V dropped 6 bases and J dropped 7 bases, with 18 bases sitting between them. Per the germline V gene, CDR1 is MNHEY and CDR2 is SVGEGT. CDR3 loop: CASSSAWGYYEAFF. CDR3 nucleotides: TGTGCCAGCAGCTCCGCCTGGGGGTATTATGAAGCTTTCTTT.

The chain links TRBV5-1 to TRBJ1-1; 9 nucleotides align to TRBD1. Germline V lookup: CDR1 SGHRS, CDR2 YFSETQ. Losses at the gene ends were 4 bases for V and 5 bases for J; bases not matched to a gene: 6. The CDR3 length is 14 residues. Here the CDR3 DNA reads TGCGCCAGCAGCGGAGGGACAGGGCGGACTGAAGCTTTCTTT. This encodes CASSGGTGRTEAFF.

This chain uses TRBV7-2 with TRBJ2-5, with TRBD2 identical over 8 bases. The CDR3 spans 13 residues. The V and J ends lost 5 bases and 7 bases, in that order; junction bases with no gene match: 6. CDR1 and CDR2 from the germline V gene are SGHTA and FQGNSA. The CDR3 DNA sequence: TGTGCCAGCAGCCTCCGGGAGGGAGCGACCCAGTACTTC. Its translation is CASSLREGATQYF.

This clone showed up just once. The gene calls are TRBV19 and TRBJ1-2; weak D call: TRBD1 (5 bases). V lost 7 bases to trimming and J lost 4 bases, with 13 bases between them. This CDR3 comprises 13 residues. Germline CDR1 and CDR2: LNHDA and SQIVND (reference sequence). DNA of the CDR3: TGTGCCAGTACGTTCGACAGCCGCTATGGCTACACCTTC. Its protein product is CASTFDSRYGYTF.